Below, 18 T cell receptor beta chains from the same sample are listed, as sequenced in a study of vaccination and CD4 T cells after COVID-19. With the Oncomine TCR Beta short-read assay, DNA from cultured CD4+ T cells was sequenced. TCRdb reanalysed the PCR reads using MiXCR and keeps one entry per CDR3 protein. Counted here are 11,000 to 15,000 distinct CDR3 sequences, around 55% occurring once; the ten biggest clones make up approximately 8.1%. The treatment here: approximately 10-day PBMC culture with coronavirus spike peptide pools or control peptides (ViraFEST assay). These TCRs' antigens remain unknown. The sample was CD4+ T cells from blood, cultured in vitro, taken before SARS-CoV-2 vaccination. The receptor source for this set is a human donor who had recovered from COVID-19.

The rearrangement uses TRBV20-1 and TRBJ1-1; maybe TRBD1 (6 bases). The CDR3 extends over 14 amino acids. Germline V gene data show CDR1 as DFQATT and CDR2 as SNEGSKA (reference sequence). V gave up 5 bases and J gave up 5 bases, with 18 bases separating them. The CDR3 protein is CSAFWGGGVTEAFF. The CDR3 nucleotides are TGCAGTGCTTTTTGGGGGGGCGGGGTTACTGAAGCTTTCTTT.

In DNA form, the CDR3 reads TGTGCCAGCAGTACCTCGACGTGGCAGTACTTC. This encodes CASSTSTWQYF. The V and J genes are TRBV28 and TRBJ2-7; D ambiguous. Trimming shortened V by 5 bases and J by 9 bases, and 11 bases separated the two germline ends. There are 11 residues in the CDR3. The germline V gene encodes CDR1 MDHEN and CDR2 SYDVKM. The full variable domain, with the rest looked up from reference TRBV28 and TRBJ2-7, is DVKVTQSSRYLVKRTGEKVFLECVQDMDHENMFWYRQDPGLGLRLIYFSYDVKMKEKGDIPEGYSVSREKKERFSLILESASTNQTSMYLCASSTSTWQYFGPGTRLTVT.

This clonotype was seen a few times. V and J are TRBV20-1 and TRBJ1-5, with TRBD1 as a possible D gene (6 bases). Germline V CDR1 and CDR2: DFQATT, SNEGSKA (reference sequence). V lost 3 bases and J 5 bases, leaving 11 bases between the germline ends. The CDR3 is 13 amino acids. DNA for the CDR3: TGCAGTGCTAGTTTGGGGGGCGATCAGCCCCAGCATTTT. This sequence encodes CSASLGGDQPQHF.

This clonotype appeared a single time. As DNA, the CDR3 is TGTGCCAGCATGCTCGGCGCGCGCAGGGCGCAGTATTTT. This codes for CASMLGARRAQYF. The chain carries TRBV6-2 or TRBV6-3 and TRBJ2-3; possibly TRBD1 for D (5 bases). The CDR3 is 13 amino acids. Germline assignment: CDR1 MNHEY and CDR2 SVGEGT. V shed 7 bases and J shed 10 bases, with 18 bases lying between them.

This CDR3 reads CSAEGDGYTF. The CDR3 coding sequence is TGCAGTGCTGAAGGCGATGGCTACACCTTC. The chain couples TRBV20-1 to TRBJ1-2; the D is unclear. Between the trimmed V and J ends, which lost 5 bases and 6 bases, there was a span of 7 bases. CDR1 and CDR2 from the germline V gene are DFQATT and SNEGSKA (reference sequence). The CDR3 contains 10 residues.

In this sample, this clonotype turned up a few times. This rearrangement joins TRBV19 to TRBJ1-2; 10 bases are a match to TRBD1. Germline CDR1 and CDR2: LNHDA and SQIVND (reference sequence). The V gene end was trimmed by 6 bases and the J gene end by 3 bases; junction bases not matched to a gene: 7. The CDR3 spans 15 residues. Here the CDR3 DNA reads TGTGCCAGTAGCACCGGACAGGGGGGCCACTATGGCTACACCTTC. It is translated as CASSTGQGGHYGYTF.

The chain is built from TRBV12-3 or TRBV12-4 and TRBJ1-1, with D perhaps matching TRBD1 (5 bases). The CDR3 extends over 14 amino acids. V lost 5 bases and J lost 4, with 14 bases in between. The CDR3 protein is CASSPLRGGTEAFF. The CDR3 coding sequence is TGTGCCAGCAGTCCCCTGAGGGGAGGCACTGAAGCTTTCTTT.

V usage is TRBV19 and J usage is TRBJ2-2; 8 bases line up with TRBD2. From germline, CDR1 is LNHDA and CDR2 SQIVND (reference sequence). V shed 5 bases, J shed 0 bases, and the junction held 2 bases outside the gene matches. CDR3 size: 15 residues. In DNA, the CDR3 is TGTGCCAGTAGTCCGGGACTAGCGAACACCGGGGAGCTGTTTTTT. Its translation is CASSPGLANTGELFF.

The J gene is TRBJ2-7, the V gene TRBV27, with D possibly matching TRBD1 (6 bases). V gave up 0 bases and J gave up 1 base, with 13 bases separating them. This CDR3 has 16 amino acids. Germline CDR1 reads MNHEY; CDR2 reads SMNVEV (reference sequence). The CDR3 bases are TGTGCCAGCAGTTTATCCGGTGACAGGTTTTCCTACGAGCAGTACTTC. This translates into CASSLSGDRFSYEQYF.

This clonotype occurred once. In nucleotides, the CDR3 is TGTGCCAGCGCCCCAAGCAGGCTTTTGAACACTGAAGCTTTCTTT. This gives the protein CASAPSRLLNTEAFF. This rearrangement joins TRBV6-2 or TRBV6-3 to TRBJ1-1; unclear D gene. The CDR3 contains 15 residues. V lost 8 bases and J lost 0, with 16 bases in between. The germline CDR1 and CDR2 sequences are MNHEY and SVGEGT.

This clonotype has just a few counts. The CDR3 protein is CSALQGQETQYF. CDR3 DNA: TGCAGTGCTCTCCAGGGGCAAGAGACCCAGTACTTC. This sequence joins TRBV20-1 and TRBJ2-5; a weak D match, TRBD1 (6 bases). Trimming shortened V by 5 bases and J by 2 bases, and 9 bases separated the two germline ends. CDR3 length: 12 residues. Per germline, CDR1 DFQATT and CDR2 SNEGSKA (reference sequence).

CDR3 in amino acids: CASSQGTGANTEAFF. Here the CDR3 DNA reads TGCGCCAGCAGCCAAGGGACAGGGGCGAACACTGAAGCTTTCTTT. The chain employs TRBV4-1 and TRBJ1-1; TRBD1 aligns across 9 bases. This CDR3 has 15 residues. The germline V gene has CDR1 MGHRA and CDR2 YSYEKL. The V segment lost 1 base and the J segment 1 base; nucleotides outside the gene matches: 1.

The rearrangement links TRBV7-8 to TRBJ1-1; D is possibly TRBD1 (6 bases). V shed 5 bases and J shed 1 base, with 20 bases lying between them. Germline CDR1 SGHVS, CDR2 FQNEAQ. This CDR3 has 17 residues. The CDR3 nucleotides are TGTGCCAGCAGCACCCCTGTGGGCCTAGGGGGGAACACTGAAGCTTTCTTT. Translation gives CASSTPVGLGGNTEAFF.

The chain recombines TRBV14 with TRBJ1-1, with 10 bases fitting TRBD1. The CDR3 has 14 residues. With V trimmed by 4 bases and J by 2 bases, 1 base remained unmatched. Germline CDR1 SGHDN, CDR2 FVKESK. CDR3 nucleotides: TGTGCCAGCAGCCGGGACAGGGGAAACACTGAAGCTTTCTTT. Translating it yields CASSRDRGNTEAFF.

This clonotype was recorded a few times. The J gene is TRBJ2-3, the V gene TRBV7-2; D uncertain. The CDR3 runs 14 residues. Germline CDR1 is SGHTA and CDR2 is FQGNSA. The V end was cut by 1 base, the J end by 2 bases, with 7 bases between. CDR3 amino acids: CASSLETFTDTQYF. CDR3 sequence (DNA): TGTGCCAGCAGCTTAGAGACTTTCACAGATACGCAGTATTTT.

The rearrangement uses TRBV5-6 and TRBJ1-6; unclear D gene. Germline V gives CDR1 SGHDT, CDR2 YYEEEE. The CDR3 spans 13 residues. The V end lost 3 bases, the J end lost 6 bases, and 7 bases lay between the germline ends. CDR3 loop: CASSWGTNSPLHF. The CDR3 nucleotides read TGTGCCAGCAGCTGGGGTACTAATTCACCCCTCCACTTT.

This clonotype occurred a few times. V and J are TRBV24-1 and TRBJ2-5; 9 bases fit TRBD2. The junction had 3 bases not matched to a gene; V was cut back by 2 bases and J by 0 bases. The CDR3 is 16 amino acids. Germline lookup yields CDR1 KGHDR and CDR2 SFDVKD. CDR3 nucleotides: TGTGCCACCAGTGATTCTCTAGCGGGGCACCAAGAGACCCAGTACTTC. It is translated as CATSDSLAGHQETQYF.

This chain connects TRBV20-1 to TRBJ2-5, with D tentatively TRBD2 (5 bases). Germline V lookup: CDR1 DFQATT, CDR2 SNEGSKA (reference sequence). The CDR3 length is 14 residues. V was trimmed by 0 bases and J by 4 bases, leaving 12 bases between them. In DNA form, the CDR3 reads TGCAGTGCTAGAGAGCGGGCCTGTCCAGAGACCCAGTACTTC. This translates into CSARERACPETQYF.